One and the same sample provided the 11 T cell receptor beta chains below, sequenced in a study of technical replicates of blood from a handful of donors. Sequencing used immunoSEQ multiplex PCR; TCRdb keeps in-frame clones, though not all of them. This table holds approximately 60,000 clones, roughly 89% found once. Sequencing was performed on PBMCs. All receptors come from a human donor in good health. Some clones in this sample may be carry-over from other donors' samples.

The chain joins TRBV7-2 to TRBJ2-5; tentative D call: TRBD2 (5 bases). Deletions cut 5 bases from V and 0 bases from J, with 10 bases between. Germline CDR1 reads SGHTA; CDR2 reads FQGNSA. CDR3 length equals 14 residues. The CDR3 region is CASSPVAHQETQYF. DNA of the CDR3: TGTGCCAGCAGCCCCGTAGCGCACCAAGAGACCCAGTACTTC.

This chain links TRBV29-1 with TRBJ1-2; weak D call: TRBD1 (5 bases). CDR1 and CDR2 from the germline V gene are SQVTM and ANQGSEA. V was trimmed by 4 bases and J by 4 bases, leaving 16 bases between them. The CDR3 is 14 amino acids. CDR3 nucleotide sequence: TGCAGCGTTGGACAGCCGGAGGGGAGCTATGGCTACACCTTC. Residues: CSVGQPEGSYGYTF.

The J gene is TRBJ2-1, the V gene TRBV19, with TRBD1 matching 8 bases. The CDR3 sequence is 15 residues long. V lost 5 bases and J lost 6; bases outside the gene matches: 9. In germline, CDR1 is LNHDA, CDR2 SQIVND (reference sequence). The CDR3 sequence is CASSGRTGQGNEQFF. CDR3 bases: TGTGCCAGTAGTGGGAGGACAGGGCAGGGCAATGAGCAGTTCTTC. The full variable domain, completed using reference TRBV19 and TRBJ2-1, is DGGITQSPKYLFRKEGQNVTLSCEQNLNHDAMYWYRQDPGQGLRLIYYSQIVNDFQKGDIAEGYSVSREKKESFPLTVTSAQKNPTAFYLCASSGRTGQGNEQFFGPGTRLTVL.

The chain has TRBV5-4 and TRBJ2-3; D uncertain. The CDR3 is 12 amino acids. Germline CDR1 and CDR2: SGHNT and YYREEE (reference sequence). V lost 0 bases, J lost 5 bases, and 4 bases lay in between. This chain's CDR3 is CASSLAGDTQYF. The CDR3 DNA reads as TGTGCCAGCAGCTTGGCGGGAGATACGCAGTATTTT.

The rearrangement links TRBV9 to TRBJ2-1; the match to TRBD2 covers 10 bases. Germline assignment: CDR1 SGDLS and CDR2 YYNGEE. CDR3 length: 15 residues. V trimming: 4 bases; J trimming: 7 bases; junction bases outside the gene matches: 8. The CDR3 nucleotides read TGTGCCAGCAGCCCTAGCGGGAGCGGTCTTAATGAGCAGTTCTTC. Its protein is CASSPSGSGLNEQFF.

The V call is TRBV25-1, the J call TRBJ1-4, with D maybe TRBD1 (5 bases). Germline V gene data show CDR1 as MGHDK and CDR2 as SYGVNS. V dropped 1 base and J dropped 2 bases, with 14 bases sitting between them. The CDR3 totals 17 residues. The CDR3 sequence is CASSEFLGLTTNEKLFF. The DNA for the CDR3 is TGTGCCAGCAGTGAATTCTTGGGACTGACGACTAATGAAAAACTGTTTTTT.

This clone has only a few counts. The chain employs TRBV4-3 and TRBJ1-1; 8 bases are a match to TRBD1. V lost 3 bases and J lost 8; bases outside the gene matches: 14. Germline V CDR1 and CDR2: LGHNA, YSLEER. This CDR3 has 16 amino acids. The CDR3 DNA reads as TGCGCCAGCAGCCATGTCTTCAGGGGGCGCAAGGGCGAAGCTTTCTTT. This sequence encodes CASSHVFRGRKGEAFF.

This clone was seen just once. The chain carries TRBV4-3 and TRBJ1-1; D is undetermined. The CDR3 sequence is 15 residues long. V dropped 0 bases and J dropped 5 bases, with 13 bases sitting between them. The germline V gene encodes CDR1 LGHNA and CDR2 YSLEER. The CDR3 DNA sequence: TGCGCCAGCAGCCAAGAGGTACAATTGGTTACTGAAGCTTTCTTT. It translates to CASSQEVQLVTEAFF.

The chain combines TRBV30 with TRBJ2-3; 10 nucleotides line up with TRBD2. Trimming cost V 4 bases and J 2 bases; bases outside gene matches: 12. The germline V gene encodes CDR1 GTSNPN and CDR2 SVGIG (reference sequence). The CDR3 runs to 17 residues. CDR3 protein: CAWKTAGTSAHTDTQYF. CDR3 nucleotide sequence: TGTGCCTGGAAAACCGCCGGGACTAGCGCACACACAGATACGCAGTATTTT. Full variable domain (remainder filled in from reference TRBV30 and TRBJ2-3): SQTIHQWPATLVQPVGSPLSLECTVEGTSNPNLYWYRQAAGRGLQLLFYSVGIGQISSEVPQNLSASRPQDRQFILSSKKLLLSDSGFYLCAWKTAGTSAHTDTQYFGPGTRLTVL.

The chain recombines TRBV4-3 with TRBJ2-7, with D possibly TRBD2 on 6 matching bases. The CDR3 runs to 16 residues. V lost 0 bases to trimming and J lost 4 bases, with 16 bases between them. Germline V lookup: CDR1 LGHNA, CDR2 YSLEER. This chain's CDR3 is CASSQDRGGANYEQYF. The CDR3 DNA reads TGCGCCAGCAGCCAAGATCGGGGCGGGGCCAATTACGAGCAGTACTTC.

The genes are TRBV6-6 and TRBJ2-1, with 11 bases fitting TRBD2. The CDR3 contains 15 residues. V shed 4 bases, J shed 6 bases, and the junction held 5 bases outside the gene matches. CDR1 is MNHNY, CDR2 SVGAGI, per germline (reference sequence). CDR3 in amino acids: CASSSRTSGSNEQFF. In DNA, the CDR3 is TGTGCCAGCAGTTCCCGGACTAGCGGGTCCAATGAGCAGTTCTTC.